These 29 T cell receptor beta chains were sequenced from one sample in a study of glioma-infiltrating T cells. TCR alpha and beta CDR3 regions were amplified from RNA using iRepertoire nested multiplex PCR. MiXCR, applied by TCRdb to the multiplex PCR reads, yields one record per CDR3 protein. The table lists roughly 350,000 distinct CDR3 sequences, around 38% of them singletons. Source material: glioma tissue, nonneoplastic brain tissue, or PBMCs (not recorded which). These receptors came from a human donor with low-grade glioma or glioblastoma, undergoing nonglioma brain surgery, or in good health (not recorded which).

The DNA of the CDR3 is TGTGCCAGCAGCCAAGATCTCGTTGGGACAAACATGTATAGCAATCAGCCCCAGCATTTT. Protein: CASSQDLVGTNMYSNQPQHF. V is TRBV4-2 and J is TRBJ1-5; possibly TRBD1 for D (6 bases). Trimming took 0 bases from V and 0 from J, leaving 21 bases between them. This CDR3 comprises 20 residues. Germline V gene lookup returns CDR1 LGHNA and CDR2 YNFKEQ.

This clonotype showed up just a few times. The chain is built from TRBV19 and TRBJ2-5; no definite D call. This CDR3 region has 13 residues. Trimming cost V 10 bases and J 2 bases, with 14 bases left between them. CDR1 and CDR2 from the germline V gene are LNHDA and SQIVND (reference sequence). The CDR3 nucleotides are TGTGCCACCAAACTCGGCGGACAAGAGACCCAGTACTTC. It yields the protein CATKLGGQETQYF.

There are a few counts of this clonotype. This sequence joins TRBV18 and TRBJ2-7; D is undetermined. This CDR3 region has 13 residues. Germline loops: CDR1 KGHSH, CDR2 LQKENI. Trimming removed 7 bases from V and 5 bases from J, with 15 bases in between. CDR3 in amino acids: CASLASRWDEQYF. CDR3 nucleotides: TGTGCCAGCTTAGCCTCCCGGTGGGACGAGCAGTACTTC.

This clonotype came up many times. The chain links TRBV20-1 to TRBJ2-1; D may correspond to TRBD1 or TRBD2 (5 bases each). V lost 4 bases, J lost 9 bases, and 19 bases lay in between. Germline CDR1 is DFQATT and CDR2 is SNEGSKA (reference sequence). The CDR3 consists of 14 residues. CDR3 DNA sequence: TGCAGTGCTATCCTCGGGACGGGATGGGGTGAGCAGTTCTTC. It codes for CSAILGTGWGEQFF.

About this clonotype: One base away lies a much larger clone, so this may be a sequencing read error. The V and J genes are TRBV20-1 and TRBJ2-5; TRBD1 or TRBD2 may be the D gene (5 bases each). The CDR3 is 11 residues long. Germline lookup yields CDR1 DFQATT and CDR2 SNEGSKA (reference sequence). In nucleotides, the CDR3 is TGCAGTGCTAGATTGGGGGAGAACCAGTACTTC. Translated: CSARLGENQYF.

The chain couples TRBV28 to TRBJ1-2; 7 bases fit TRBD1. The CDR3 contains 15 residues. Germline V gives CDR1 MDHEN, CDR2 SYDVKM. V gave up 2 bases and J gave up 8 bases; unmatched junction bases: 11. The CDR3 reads CASSLETGRRVGYTF. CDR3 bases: TGTGCCAGCAGTTTAGAGACAGGGCGCCGAGTCGGCTACACCTTC.

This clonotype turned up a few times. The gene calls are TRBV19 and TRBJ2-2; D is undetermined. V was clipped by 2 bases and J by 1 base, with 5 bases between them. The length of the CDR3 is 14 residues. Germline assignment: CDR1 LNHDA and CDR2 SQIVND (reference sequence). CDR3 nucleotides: TGTGCCAGTAGTATATGGAGGAACACCGGGGAGCTGTTTTTT. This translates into CASSIWRNTGELFF.

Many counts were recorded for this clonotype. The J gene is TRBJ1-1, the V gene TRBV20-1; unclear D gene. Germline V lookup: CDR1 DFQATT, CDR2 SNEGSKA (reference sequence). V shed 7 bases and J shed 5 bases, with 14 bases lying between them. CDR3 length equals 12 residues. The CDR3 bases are TGCAGTGGAGTACAAGGAGGAACTGAAGCTTTCTTT. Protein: CSGVQGGTEAFF.

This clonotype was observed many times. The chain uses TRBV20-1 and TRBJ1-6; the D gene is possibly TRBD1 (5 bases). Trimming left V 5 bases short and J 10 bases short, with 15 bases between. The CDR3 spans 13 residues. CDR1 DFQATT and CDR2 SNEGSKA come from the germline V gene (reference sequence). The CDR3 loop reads CSAQPGPESPLHF. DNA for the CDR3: TGCAGTGCTCAACCGGGACCGGAATCACCCCTCCACTTT.

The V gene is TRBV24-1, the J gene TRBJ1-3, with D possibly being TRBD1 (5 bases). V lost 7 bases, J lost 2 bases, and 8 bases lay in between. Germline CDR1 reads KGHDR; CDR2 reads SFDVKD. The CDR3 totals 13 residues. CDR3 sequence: CATSEGAGNTIYF. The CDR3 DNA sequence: TGTGCCACCAGCGAAGGGGCTGGAAACACCATATATTTT.

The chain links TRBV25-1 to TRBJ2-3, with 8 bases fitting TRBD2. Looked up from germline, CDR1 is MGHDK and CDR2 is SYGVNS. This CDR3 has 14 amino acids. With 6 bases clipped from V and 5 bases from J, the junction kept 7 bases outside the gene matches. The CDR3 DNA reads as TGTGCCAGCAGCTCCCTACGGGGGGGAGATACGCAGTATTTT. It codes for CASSSLRGGDTQYF.

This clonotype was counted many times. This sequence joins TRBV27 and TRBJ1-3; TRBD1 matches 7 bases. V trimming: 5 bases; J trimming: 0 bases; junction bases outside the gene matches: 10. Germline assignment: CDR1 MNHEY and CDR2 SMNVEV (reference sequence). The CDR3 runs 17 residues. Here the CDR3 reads CASSRSGTAHSGNTIYF. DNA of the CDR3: TGTGCCAGCAGTCGTTCCGGGACAGCACACTCTGGAAACACCATATATTTT.

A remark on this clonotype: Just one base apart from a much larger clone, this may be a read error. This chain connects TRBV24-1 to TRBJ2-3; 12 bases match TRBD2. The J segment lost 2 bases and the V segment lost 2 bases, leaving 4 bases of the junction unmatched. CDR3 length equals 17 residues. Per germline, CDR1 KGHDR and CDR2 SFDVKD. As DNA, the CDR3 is TGTGCCACCAGTGATTGGACTAGCGGGGACTACACAGATACGCAGTATTTT. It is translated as CATSDWTSGDYTDTQYF.

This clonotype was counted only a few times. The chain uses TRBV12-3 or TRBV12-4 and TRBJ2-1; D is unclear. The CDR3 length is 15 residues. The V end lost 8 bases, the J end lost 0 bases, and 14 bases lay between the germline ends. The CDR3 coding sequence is TGTGCCAGCGCTCCCCAGAAGAGCTCCTACAATGAGCAGTTCTTC. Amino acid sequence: CASAPQKSSYNEQFF.

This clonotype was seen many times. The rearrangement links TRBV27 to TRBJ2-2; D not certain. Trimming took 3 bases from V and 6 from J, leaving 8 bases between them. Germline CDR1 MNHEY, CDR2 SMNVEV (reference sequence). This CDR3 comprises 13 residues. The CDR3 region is CASSFHYPGELFF. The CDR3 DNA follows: TGTGCCAGCAGTTTCCATTACCCCGGGGAGCTGTTTTTT.

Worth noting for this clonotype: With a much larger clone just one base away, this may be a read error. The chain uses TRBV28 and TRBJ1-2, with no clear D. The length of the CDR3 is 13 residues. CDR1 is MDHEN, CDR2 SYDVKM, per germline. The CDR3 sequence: CASSEQRGYGFTF. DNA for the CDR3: TGTGCCAGCAGTGAACAACGAGGGTATGGCTTCACCTTC.

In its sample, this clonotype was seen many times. CDR3 region: CASSLLGFGRAFNEQFF. DNA for the CDR3: TGTGCCAGCAGTTTACTGGGTTTCGGGAGGGCGTTCAATGAGCAGTTCTTC. The rearrangement joins TRBV27 to TRBJ2-1; 8 nucleotides line up with TRBD2. The CDR3 contains 17 residues. Germline V gene lookup returns CDR1 MNHEY and CDR2 SMNVEV (reference sequence). V gave up 2 bases and J gave up 6 bases; unmatched junction bases: 12.

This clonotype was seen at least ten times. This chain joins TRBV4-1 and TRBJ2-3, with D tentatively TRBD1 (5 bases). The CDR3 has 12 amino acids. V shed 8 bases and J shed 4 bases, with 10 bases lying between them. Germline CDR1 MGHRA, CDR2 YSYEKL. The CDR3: CASAQGADTQYF. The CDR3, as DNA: TGCGCCAGCGCCCAAGGGGCAGATACGCAGTATTTT.

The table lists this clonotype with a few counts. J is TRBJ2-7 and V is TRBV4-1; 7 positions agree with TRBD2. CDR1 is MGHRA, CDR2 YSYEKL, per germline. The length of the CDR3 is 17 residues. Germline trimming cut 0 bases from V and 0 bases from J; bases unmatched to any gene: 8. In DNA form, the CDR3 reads TGCGCCAGCAGCCAAGATCTCGGGACTACCCGCTCCTACGAGCAGTACTTC. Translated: CASSQDLGTTRSYEQYF.

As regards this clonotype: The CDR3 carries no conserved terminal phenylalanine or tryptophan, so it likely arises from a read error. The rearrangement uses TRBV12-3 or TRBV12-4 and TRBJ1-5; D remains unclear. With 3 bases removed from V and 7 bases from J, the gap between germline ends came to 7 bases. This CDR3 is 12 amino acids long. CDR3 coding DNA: TGTGCCAGCAGTTTGGGAGTACAGCCCCAGCATTCT. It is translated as CASSLGVQPQHS.

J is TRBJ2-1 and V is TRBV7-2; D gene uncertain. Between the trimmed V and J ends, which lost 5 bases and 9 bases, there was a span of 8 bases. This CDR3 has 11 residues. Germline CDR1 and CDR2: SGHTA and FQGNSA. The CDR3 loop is CASSQITEQFF. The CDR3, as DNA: TGTGCCAGCAGCCAAATAACTGAGCAGTTCTTC.

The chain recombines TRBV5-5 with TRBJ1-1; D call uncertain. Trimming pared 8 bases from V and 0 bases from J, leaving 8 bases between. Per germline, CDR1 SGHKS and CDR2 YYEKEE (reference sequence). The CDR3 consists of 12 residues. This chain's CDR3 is CARTFMNTEAFF. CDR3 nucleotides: TGTGCCAGAACCTTCATGAACACTGAAGCTTTCTTT.

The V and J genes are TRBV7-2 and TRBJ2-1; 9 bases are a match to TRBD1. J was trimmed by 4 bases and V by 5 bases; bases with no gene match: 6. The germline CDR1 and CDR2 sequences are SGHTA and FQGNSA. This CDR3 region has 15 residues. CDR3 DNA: TGTGCCAGCAGCCCGGGACAGGGAATATACAATGAGCAGTTCTTC. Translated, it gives CASSPGQGIYNEQFF.

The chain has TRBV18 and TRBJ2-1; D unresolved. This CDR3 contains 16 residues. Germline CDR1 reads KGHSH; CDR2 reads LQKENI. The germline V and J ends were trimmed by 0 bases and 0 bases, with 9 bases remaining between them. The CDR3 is CASSPPWASSYNEQFF. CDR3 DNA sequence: TGTGCCAGCTCACCACCATGGGCCAGCTCCTACAATGAGCAGTTCTTC.

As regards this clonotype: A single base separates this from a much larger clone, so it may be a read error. CDR3 protein: CASSLLVGSGANLLTF. CDR3 DNA sequence: TGTGCCAGCAGTTTATTGGTCGGCTCTGGGGCCAACCTCCTGACTTTC. The chain joins TRBV27 to TRBJ2-6, with D possibly being TRBD1 (5 bases). The CDR3 contains 16 residues. CDR1 and CDR2 (germline): MNHEY, SMNVEV (reference sequence).

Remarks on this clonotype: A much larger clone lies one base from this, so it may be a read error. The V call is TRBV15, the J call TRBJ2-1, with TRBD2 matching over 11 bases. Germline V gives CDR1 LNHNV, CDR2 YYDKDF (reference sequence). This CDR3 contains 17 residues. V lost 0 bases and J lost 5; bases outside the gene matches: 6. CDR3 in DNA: TGTGCCACCAGCAGAGAACTGGGACTAGCGGCCAACAATGAGCAGTTCTTC. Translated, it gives CATSRELGLAANNEQFF.

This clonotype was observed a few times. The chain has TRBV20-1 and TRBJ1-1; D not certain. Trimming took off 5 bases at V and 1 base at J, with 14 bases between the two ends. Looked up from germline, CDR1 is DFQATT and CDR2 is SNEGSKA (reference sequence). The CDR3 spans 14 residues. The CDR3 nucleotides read TGCAGTGCTCCTGGTAAACAGCAGAACACTGAAGCTTTCTTT. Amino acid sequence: CSAPGKQQNTEAFF.

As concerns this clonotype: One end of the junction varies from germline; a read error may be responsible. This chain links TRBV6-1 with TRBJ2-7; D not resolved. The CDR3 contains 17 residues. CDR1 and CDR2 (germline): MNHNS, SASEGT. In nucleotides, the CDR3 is TGTGCCATCAGTCCCAGAGGTGGGCAGGCCAGCTCCTACGAGCAGTACTTC. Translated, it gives CAISPRGGQASSYEQYF.

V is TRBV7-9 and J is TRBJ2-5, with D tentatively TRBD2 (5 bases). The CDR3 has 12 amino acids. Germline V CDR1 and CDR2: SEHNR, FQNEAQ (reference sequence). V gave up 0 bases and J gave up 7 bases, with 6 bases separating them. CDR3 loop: CASSLARGTQYF. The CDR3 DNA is TGTGCCAGCAGCTTAGCCCGGGGGACCCAGTACTTC.